Sequencing of this T cell receptor (beta chain) was carried out in a study of a mutant IDH1 vaccine in newly diagnosed glioma (dated by TCRdb to 2020 to 2022). Study-wide context: Vaccination started 4-6 weeks after radiotherapy alone, or was given together with temozolomide cycles in the groups whose treatment included chemotherapy. Visit V12 was the week-35 safety follow-up and visit V13 was the week-47 end of study. Longitudinal TCRB deep sequencing was done for 25 to 30 treated patients, wherever samples were available for exploratory analyses. Peripheral blood was collected at six visits: V03 (baseline), V05, V07, V10, V12 and V13. The 30 to 40 treated patients were around 60% male and around 40% female, with a mean age of approximately 38 years. Before enrollment, most patients had been given radiochemotherapy with temozolomide as standard therapy, while the rest had received either radiotherapy alone or temozolomide alone. Points the paper makes about the study in general: Availability determined which PBMC samples were chosen for TCRB deep sequencing. Across multiple MHC alleles, vaccine-induced immune responses were seen in more than 80% of patients. No apparent relationship was observed between pseudoprogression and alterations in the top peripheral T cell clonotypes detected by TCRB sequencing. According to the authors, sample limitations meant that analyses of patient blood samples could not be reproduced.

Libraries were built with the immunoSEQ multiplex PCR assay. Rearranged TCR beta chain sequences were amplified using the hsTCRB Kit according to the manufacturer's protocol. TCRB libraries were sequenced on an Illumina MiSeq. The original methods were these. Demultiplexing, trimming and gene mapping were performed with the kit vendor's proprietary platform. TCRdb took over this immuneACCESS table, retaining in-frame rearrangements with V and J assigned. Such tables are incomplete; in checked studies, under half of the missing clones stem from an unresolved V gene, and the remainder is unexplained. V and J calls and clone size are as listed in that table; D and trimming were resolved from the DNA. The sample table lists 53,000 or so clones, 65% to 85% of them with a count of one. The ten largest clones capture roughly 6.3% of the sample. Points on this clone: Its binding antigen is unknown. Base qualities are not recorded, but no much larger clone differs from it by a single base.

According to the germline V gene (reference sequence), CDR1 reads SEHNR and CDR2 reads FQNEAQ. Measured from the cysteine to the phenylalanine, the CDR3 is 14 residues long. The sequence is cut down to CDR3 DNA, 42 bases in frame from base 1. V is clipped by 5 bases and J by 2 bases, and the sequence between their germline boundaries is 10 bases long. In light of the paper, this sample's time point label describes: week 35, safety follow-up. Each vaccine dose, consisting of 300 ug of a 20-mer mutant IDH1 peptide in Montanide, was administered subcutaneously with topical imiquimod. Patients were given eight vaccinations, in weeks 1, 3, 5, 7, 11, 15, 19 and 23, which matched visits V03 through V10. Donors had newly diagnosed WHO grade 3 or 4 IDH1-mutant astrocytomas with loss of nuclear ATRX. The samples were drawn from NOA16, a multicentre, single-arm, open-label phase I trial in Germany that tested a mutant IDH1 peptide vaccine in humans for the first time. Genomic DNA for TCRB sequencing was extracted from EDTA blood using the DNeasy Blood and Tissue Kit.

The sample consisted of PBMCs, taken from a glioma patient whose treatment included an IDH1 peptide vaccine. Recombination joined TRBV7-9 with TRBJ1-3, and perhaps TRBD1 as D gene, on 5 matching bases. The source is a man aged 40-49 years with glioma. Here the CDR3 is given as CASSMRQTGNTIYF. The sequenced DNA: TGTGCCAGCAGCATGCGACAGACTGGAAACACCATATATTTT.